The 30 T cell receptor beta chains reported below all come from one sample, sequenced in a study of Ad26.COV2.S vaccination and SARS-CoV-2 variants (dated by TCRdb to about 2021). Libraries were prepared through the immunoSEQ multiplex PCR assay. TCRdb re-hosts the immuneACCESS table, in-frame sequences only. Its copies lack some clones; in the studies checked, an unresolved V gene accounts for under half of them, and the cause for the rest is not known. For this sample there are about 410,000 clones; 92% appear just once. The top ten clones comprise over 1.5% of the sample. The meaning of the sample's treatment or condition label: roughly 18 received Ad26.COV2.S at low or high dose, single or two shots; several received placebo; per-sample allocation not given. Repertoires of vaccine and placebo recipients were sequenced from samples taken on day 63 after the first injection. Sequenced here: peripheral blood, sampled in a trial of Ad26.COV2.S vaccine versus placebo. These receptors all come from a person aged 18-65 years who received the Ad26.COV2.S COVID-19 vaccine or a placebo.

As regards this clone: Given the absence of the conserved phenylalanine or tryptophan at the CDR3 end, a read error is likely. Because the CDR3's place on the DNA is in doubt, the DNA is left out and the CDR3 is given as listed by TCRdb. This chain connects TRBV12-3 or TRBV12-4 to TRBJ1-1; TRBD1 is the table's D call, not checked against the DNA. The CDR3 totals 12 residues, both ends included. CDR3 amino acids: CASSSLSGDRVL.

The rearrangement links TRBV7-9 to TRBJ2-1, with 15 bases aligning to TRBD2. The CDR3 runs 18 residues. V lost 1 base and J lost 4; bases outside the gene matches: 5. The V gene's germline CDR1 is SEHNR and CDR2 FQNEAQ (reference sequence). CDR3 region: CASSLGLGLAGGYNEQFF. The CDR3 DNA sequence: TGTGCCAGCAGCTTAGGTTTGGGACTAGCGGGGGGTTACAATGAGCAGTTCTTC.

This sequence joins TRBV30 and TRBJ2-7; D remains unclear. V lost 3 bases to trimming and J lost 0 bases, with 12 bases between them. There are 14 residues in the CDR3. In germline, CDR1 is GTSNPN, CDR2 SVGIG (reference sequence). CDR3 protein: CAWSIGRSSYEQYF. The CDR3 DNA sequence: TGTGCCTGGAGCATCGGACGGAGCTCCTACGAGCAGTACTTC.

The chain carries TRBV12-3 or TRBV12-4 and TRBJ1-3; no firm D call. The CDR3 sequence is 13 residues long. V was trimmed by 3 bases and J by 4 bases, leaving 7 bases between them. The CDR3 region is CASSFSEGNTIYF. In nucleotides, the CDR3 is TGTGCCAGCAGTTTTAGTGAAGGAAACACCATATATTTT.

This chain connects TRBV10-3 to TRBJ2-7; 8 positions match TRBD2. This CDR3 contains 18 residues. V shed 0 bases and J 1 base; nucleotides not matched to a gene: 11. Germline CDR1 is ENHRY and CDR2 is SYGVKD. The DNA for the CDR3 is TGTGCCATCAGTGAGTCGCCGTTGTTAACTAGCGGATCCTACGAGCAGTACTTC. Translated: CAISESPLLTSGSYEQYF.

This clone was detected once. The J gene is TRBJ1-2, the V gene TRBV9, with D maybe TRBD1 (6 bases). Germline assignment: CDR1 SGDLS and CDR2 YYNGEE. V was shortened by 3 bases and J by 5 bases, with 23 bases between the two germline ends. This CDR3 is built from 17 residues. The DNA of the CDR3 is TGTGCCAGCAGCGCAACCGGGACAACGTTTCCCCTTTATGGCTACACCTTC. Translated, it gives CASSATGTTFPLYGYTF.

The chain combines TRBV6-5 with TRBJ1-2; the D is unclear. Germline V gene data show CDR1 as MNHEY and CDR2 as SVGAGI. V gave up 2 bases and J gave up 0 bases, with 4 bases separating them. This CDR3 contains 13 residues. The CDR3 is CASSYRPNYGYTF. The CDR3 region has the DNA TGTGCCAGCAGTTACCGACCTAACTATGGCTACACCTTC.

This sequence joins TRBV5-4 and TRBJ1-4; D is possibly TRBD1 (5 bases). Germline loops: CDR1 SGHNT, CDR2 YYREEE (reference sequence). V was shortened by 0 bases and J by 2 bases, with 8 bases between the two germline ends. This CDR3 is 15 amino acids long. The CDR3 bases are TGTGCCAGCAGCTTGGGCGGGGCCACTAATGAAAAACTGTTTTTT. Residues: CASSLGGATNEKLFF. The entire variable domain, with the rest obtained from reference TRBV5-4 and TRBJ1-4, is as follows: ETGVTQSPTHLIKTRGQQVTLRCSSQSGHNTVSWYQQALGQGPQFIFQYYREEENGRGNFPPRFSGLQFPNYSSELNVNALELDDSALYLCASSLGGATNEKLFFGSGTQLSVL.

CDR3 residues: CASSFPTSGGYEQYF. The DNA of the CDR3 is TGTGCCAGCAGTTTTCCGACTAGCGGGGGCTACGAGCAGTACTTC. V usage is TRBV6-2 or TRBV6-3 and J usage is TRBJ2-7; 12 bases align to TRBD2. The CDR3 loop spans 15 amino acids. Germline V gene lookup returns CDR1 MNHEY and CDR2 SVGEGT. The junction had 4 bases not matched to a gene; V was cut back by 4 bases and J by 3 bases.

The chain employs TRBV3-1 (or the pseudogene TRBV3-2) and TRBJ2-5; D is ambiguous. The CDR3 has 13 residues. Trimming cost V 0 bases and J 5 bases, with 7 bases left between them. CDR1 LGHDT and CDR2 YNNKEL come from the germline V gene (reference sequence). The CDR3 nucleotides are TGTGCCAGCAGCCAAGATTACTCGGAGACCCAGTACTTC. Translating it yields CASSQDYSETQYF.

The gene calls are TRBV2 and TRBJ2-7; 11 nucleotides line up with TRBD2. Per the germline V gene, CDR1 is SNHLY and CDR2 is FYNNEI. V lost 7 bases, J lost 2 bases, and 7 bases stayed unmatched. The CDR3 loop spans 15 amino acids. CDR3 nucleotide sequence: TGTGCCAGCAAACGTAGCGGGGGGGCCCCCTACGAGCAGTACTTC. Translating it yields CASKRSGGAPYEQYF.

The chain carries TRBV30 and TRBJ2-5; D gene ambiguous. The CDR3 totals 15 residues. V lost 2 bases and J 1 base, leaving 14 bases between the germline ends. Germline lookup yields CDR1 GTSNPN and CDR2 SVGIG (reference sequence). As DNA, the CDR3 is TGTGCCTGGAGTCCGGTCATAGGCTTCCAAGAGACCCAGTACTTC. This gives the protein CAWSPVIGFQETQYF.

The J gene is TRBJ1-6, the V gene TRBV3-1 (or the pseudogene TRBV3-2); D is ambiguous. Germline CDR1 is LGHDT and CDR2 is YNNKEL (reference sequence). The CDR3 is 12 amino acids. V was clipped by 0 bases and J by 10 bases, with 4 bases between them. Here the CDR3 reads CASSQDPSPLHF. Written as DNA, the CDR3 is TGTGCCAGCAGCCAAGATCCCTCACCCCTCCACTTT.

This chain joins TRBV11-2 and TRBJ1-4; D is undetermined. Germline CDR1 SGHAT, CDR2 FQNNGV. The CDR3 covers 13 residues. V was trimmed by 2 bases and J by 10 bases, leaving 11 bases between them. CDR3 sequence reads: CASSLHSRRKLFF. DNA of the CDR3: TGTGCCAGCAGCTTACACAGTAGGAGAAAACTGTTTTTT.

The chain uses TRBV27 and TRBJ2-1; 12 bases line up with TRBD2. Germline values: CDR1 MNHEY, CDR2 SMNVEV (reference sequence). V trimming: 2 bases; J trimming: 4 bases; junction bases outside the gene matches: 9. The CDR3 runs 18 residues. CDR3 loop: CASSLISSGGATYNEQFF. The CDR3 nucleotides are TGTGCCAGCAGTTTAATCTCTAGCGGGGGGGCCACTTACAATGAGCAGTTCTTC.

The chain has TRBV5-1 and TRBJ1-1; D gene unclear. Trimming cost V 7 bases and J 1 base, with 11 bases left between them. Germline assignment: CDR1 SGHRS and CDR2 YFSETQ. The CDR3 contains 13 residues. This chain's CDR3 is CASQEGPNTEAFF. Written as DNA, the CDR3 is TGCGCCAGCCAAGAGGGTCCGAACACTGAAGCTTTCTTT.

This chain uses TRBV18 with TRBJ2-7, with 8 bases that match TRBD1. V was pared by 4 bases and J by 3 bases, with 5 bases of the junction left unmatched. The CDR3 extends over 14 amino acids. Germline V gives CDR1 KGHSH, CDR2 LQKENI. CDR3 sequence: CASSQKDRGYEQYF. In DNA form, the CDR3 reads TGTGCCAGCTCACAAAAAGACAGGGGCTACGAGCAGTACTTC.

The chain is built from TRBV5-8 and TRBJ1-3; D unclear. The V gene's germline CDR1 is SGHTS and CDR2 YDEGEE. V lost 0 bases to trimming and J lost 3 bases, with 7 bases between them. The CDR3 consists of 14 residues. The CDR3 bases are TGTGCCAGCAGCTTGGTGGCAGATGGAAACACCATATATTTT. Amino acid sequence: CASSLVADGNTIYF.

This clone has just one count. This chain joins TRBV19 and TRBJ1-3; 9 nucleotides agree with TRBD1. The CDR3 contains 15 residues. Germline values: CDR1 LNHDA, CDR2 SQIVND (reference sequence). V lost 5 bases, J lost 2 bases, and 4 bases stayed unmatched. The CDR3 bases are TGTGCCAGTAGTCCGCACAGGGGGCCTGGAAACACCATATATTTT. This gives the protein CASSPHRGPGNTIYF. The complete variable domain, with remaining parts taken from reference TRBV19 and TRBJ1-3, reads DGGITQSPKYLFRKEGQNVTLSCEQNLNHDAMYWYRQDPGQGLRLIYYSQIVNDFQKGDIAEGYSVSREKKESFPLTVTSAQKNPTAFYLCASSPHRGPGNTIYFGEGSWLTVV.

The chain carries TRBV5-1 and TRBJ2-7; 11 bases align to TRBD2. This CDR3 has 17 amino acids. Per the germline V gene, CDR1 is SGHRS and CDR2 is YFSETQ. Trimming at V came to 1 base and at J to 0 bases, leaving 6 bases not matched to a gene. The CDR3 nucleotides are TGCGCCAGCAGCTTGACTAGCGGGGGCCAAAGCTCCTACGAGCAGTACTTC. Protein sequence: CASSLTSGGQSSYEQYF.

J is TRBJ1-6 and V is TRBV28; TRBD1 might be the D (5 bases). Per the germline V gene, CDR1 is MDHEN and CDR2 is SYDVKM. This CDR3 is 17 amino acids long. Between the trimmed V and J ends, which lost 3 bases and 9 bases, there was a span of 21 bases. The chain's CDR3 is CASSFYGFTGLVSPLHF. The CDR3 region has the DNA TGTGCCAGCAGTTTCTATGGTTTTACGGGACTCGTTTCACCCCTCCACTTT. Full variable domain (outside the CDR3, taken from reference TRBV28 and TRBJ1-6): DVKVTQSSRYLVKRTGEKVFLECVQDMDHENMFWYRQDPGLGLRLIYFSYDVKMKEKGDIPEGYSVSREKKERFSLILESASTNQTSMYLCASSFYGFTGLVSPLHFGNGTRLTVT.

V gene TRBV6-2 or TRBV6-3 combines with J gene TRBJ2-7, with no clear D. This CDR3 spans 14 amino acids. Germline V CDR1 and CDR2: MNHEY, SVGEGT. V dropped 3 bases and J dropped 1 base, with 10 bases sitting between them. The CDR3 loop reads CASSYWTGSYEQYF. The CDR3 region has the DNA TGTGCCAGCAGTTATTGGACGGGTTCCTACGAGCAGTACTTC.

J is TRBJ2-7 and V is TRBV7-2; 8 bases agree with TRBD2. Per germline, CDR1 SGHTA and CDR2 FQGNSA. This CDR3 has 15 amino acids. V was clipped by 2 bases and J by 4 bases; unmatched bases: 7. This CDR3 is CASSLRFPGGYEQYF. DNA of the CDR3: TGTGCCAGCAGCTTAAGGTTTCCGGGGGGGTACGAGCAGTACTTC. Drawing the rest from reference TRBV7-2 and TRBJ2-7, the complete variable domain is GAGVSQSPSNKVTEKGKDVELRCDPISGHTALYWYRQSLGQGLEFLIYFQGNSAPDKSGLPSDRFSAERTGGSVSTLTIQRTQQEDSAVYLCASSLRFPGGYEQYFGPGTRLTVT.

The chain employs TRBV2 and TRBJ2-5; 7 bases agree with TRBD2. The germline CDR1 and CDR2 sequences are SNHLY and FYNNEI. Unmatched junction bases numbered 6, after V lost 6 bases and J lost 2 bases. This CDR3 has 14 residues. CDR3 in DNA: TGTGCCAGCAGGAGTCTAGCGGCACAAGAGACCCAGTACTTC. Protein sequence: CASRSLAAQETQYF.

The V call is TRBV7-9, the J call TRBJ2-6; D may be TRBD1 (6 bases). Germline V CDR1 and CDR2: SEHNR, FQNEAQ (reference sequence). Trimming shortened V by 5 bases and J by 3 bases, and 17 bases separated the two germline ends. This CDR3 has 17 residues. Here the CDR3 reads CASSPRQDSHGANVLTF. CDR3 DNA sequence: TGTGCCAGCAGCCCCCGACAGGACAGCCATGGGGCCAACGTCCTGACTTTC.

This chain links TRBV19 with TRBJ2-1; 7 positions match TRBD1. Trimming cost V 4 bases and J 6 bases; bases outside gene matches: 12. This CDR3 has 16 residues. The germline CDR1 and CDR2 sequences are LNHDA and SQIVND (reference sequence). DNA for the CDR3: TGTGCCAGTAGTAACACGGACAGGCTCGGTAGCAATGAGCAGTTCTTC. It yields the protein CASSNTDRLGSNEQFF.

J is TRBJ1-1 and V is TRBV27; no definite D call. Germline CDR1 and CDR2: MNHEY and SMNVEV (reference sequence). The V gene lost 0 bases and the J gene lost 4 bases, with 9 bases spanning the gap. The CDR3 is made up of 14 amino acids. CDR3: CASSLSGWGTEAFF. CDR3 nucleotide sequence: TGTGCCAGCAGTTTATCCGGGTGGGGCACTGAAGCTTTCTTT.

This chain connects TRBV5-8 to TRBJ2-6, with D tentatively TRBD1 or TRBD2 (6 bases each). Germline V CDR1 and CDR2: SGHTS, YDEGEE. V lost 5 bases to trimming and J lost 0 bases, with 18 bases between them. The CDR3 is 18 residues long. The CDR3 DNA sequence: TGTGCCAGCAGGCGGGGACACCTTACGCTCTCTGGGGCCAACGTCCTGACTTTC. It translates to CASRRGHLTLSGANVLTF.

As DNA, the CDR3 is TGTGCCAGCAGTTTATCCCAGGGTAGGCAGTACTTC. As protein: CASSLSQGRQYF. The chain recombines TRBV28 with TRBJ2-7; possibly TRBD1 for D (5 bases). The CDR3 runs to 12 residues. Per the germline V gene, CDR1 is MDHEN and CDR2 is SYDVKM. Trimming removed 1 base at V and 9 bases at J, with 10 bases between.

This rearrangement joins TRBV27 to TRBJ1-1; TRBD1 is a possible D gene (6 bases). V lost 4 bases and J lost 4, with 19 bases in between. This CDR3 region has 16 residues. Germline V gene sequence: CDR1 MNHEY, CDR2 SMNVEV (reference sequence). The CDR3 DNA reads TGTGCCAGCAGTTACACAGGGATTTCGGGCTTCACTGAAGCTTTCTTT. It codes for CASSYTGISGFTEAFF.